This passage covers 28 T cell receptor beta chains from one sample sequenced in a study of Graves' ophthalmopathy and Graves' hyperthyroidism. Investigators amplified TCR beta CDR3 regions from RNA transcripts. HTBI-primed RT-PCR formed the first round, and a multiplex PCR formed the second. TCRdb used MiXCR to reprocess the multiplex PCR reads, holding one entry per CDR3 protein. The repertoire consists of around 1,000,000 distinct CDR3 sequences, with around a third occurring once and the leading ten covering around 10%. Sequencing was carried out using peripheral blood or thyroid tissue (not recorded which). Receptors originate from an adult man with Graves' hyperthyroidism.

This clonotype was seen repeatedly, ten times or more. This chain connects TRBV6-6 to TRBJ1-6, with D tentatively TRBD1 (6 bases). The CDR3 is 15 amino acids. Germline loops: CDR1 MNHNY, CDR2 SVGAGI (reference sequence). The V end lost 6 bases, the J end lost 8 bases, and 17 bases lay between the germline ends. The CDR3 region has the DNA TGTGCCAGCAGAGCCGCGGGGGGCCTTGATTCACCCCTCCACTTT. Amino acid sequence: CASRAAGGLDSPLHF.

This clonotype was seen only a few times. V gene TRBV29-1 combines with J gene TRBJ2-5; D is undetermined. CDR3 length: 12 residues. Trimming took 2 bases from V and 7 from J, leaving 11 bases between them. Germline CDR1 SQVTM, CDR2 ANQGSEA. The CDR3: CSVEQWPPTQYF. In DNA form, the CDR3 reads TGCAGCGTTGAACAATGGCCGCCGACCCAGTACTTC. Full variable domain (outside the CDR3, taken from reference TRBV29-1 and TRBJ2-5): SAVISQKPSRDICQRGTSLTIQCQVDSQVTMMFWYRQQPGQSLTLIATANQGSEATYESGFVIDKFPISRPNLTFSTLTVSNMSPEDSSIYLCSVEQWPPTQYFGPGTRLLVL.

The rearrangement links TRBV25-1 to TRBJ2-5; TRBD2 aligns across 7 bases. Germline CDR1 and CDR2: MGHDK and SYGVNS. This CDR3 has 12 residues. V gave up 6 bases and J gave up 7 bases; unmatched junction bases: 5. In DNA form, the CDR3 reads TGTGCCAGCAGAGCGGGACTGGGGACCCAGTACTTC. Its protein is CASRAGLGTQYF.

The V gene is TRBV7-9, the J gene TRBJ1-5, with a possible D match to TRBD1 (5 bases). V shed 1 base and J shed 3 bases, with 10 bases lying between them. CDR3 size: 15 residues. The germline V gene has CDR1 SEHNR and CDR2 FQNEAQ (reference sequence). The CDR3 protein is CASSLGGATNQPQHF. CDR3 in DNA: TGTGCCAGCAGCTTAGGAGGGGCCACCAATCAGCCCCAGCATTTT.

The chain couples TRBV10-3 to TRBJ1-2; possible D gene TRBD1, 6 bases. The germline V and J ends were trimmed by 10 bases and 2 bases, with 17 bases remaining between them. CDR1 and CDR2 from the germline V gene are ENHRY and SYGVKD. This CDR3 contains 14 residues. CDR3 sequence reads: CATSEQGPNYGYTF. As DNA, the CDR3 is TGTGCCACCTCGGAACAGGGACCCAACTATGGCTACACCTTC.

This clonotype was counted many times. The CDR3: CASSVAAGVSYEQYF. CDR3 nucleotide sequence: TGTGCCAGCAGCGTAGCGGCGGGGGTCTCCTACGAGCAGTACTTC. The V gene is TRBV9, the J gene TRBJ2-7; 7 nucleotides align to TRBD2. CDR1 SGDLS and CDR2 YYNGEE come from the germline V gene. The J segment lost 0 bases and the V segment lost 0 bases, leaving 3 bases of the junction unmatched. CDR3 size: 15 residues.

This clonotype was counted at least ten times. The CDR3 DNA is TGTGCCAGCAGCTCCGTGGGGGGGCGGAGGAGCTCTGGAAACACCATATATTTT. Protein product: CASSSVGGRRSSGNTIYF. The chain combines TRBV7-9 with TRBJ1-3, with a weak D call TRBD1 (6 bases). V lost 4 bases and J 0 bases, leaving 19 bases between the germline ends. The CDR3 has 18 amino acids. Germline CDR1 reads SEHNR; CDR2 reads FQNEAQ (reference sequence).

The chain carries TRBV12-3 or TRBV12-4 and TRBJ1-1; 7 nucleotides match TRBD1. Trimming cost V 7 bases and J 7 bases; bases outside gene matches: 18. This CDR3 contains 16 residues. The CDR3 loop reads CASTPYLRGQPNEAFF. The CDR3 nucleotides read TGTGCCAGCACCCCTTATTTGAGGGGACAGCCGAATGAAGCTTTCTTT.

This clonotype occurred once. The chain joins TRBV7-8 to TRBJ2-7; possibly TRBD1 for D (6 bases). Trimming left V 3 bases short and J 1 base short, with 13 bases between. Germline V gives CDR1 SGHVS, CDR2 FQNEAQ. The CDR3 contains 15 residues. The DNA for the CDR3 is TGTGCCAGCAGCTTTCGGGGCAGGGGATCCTACGAGCAGTACTTC. Translated, it gives CASSFRGRGSYEQYF.

The sample holds many counts of this clonotype. The chain employs TRBV20-1 and TRBJ1-2; no firm D call. This CDR3 comprises 11 residues. With 4 bases removed from V and 7 bases from J, the gap between germline ends came to 10 bases. The germline V gene encodes CDR1 DFQATT and CDR2 SNEGSKA (reference sequence). CDR3 residues: CSAKSIGGYTF. The CDR3 nucleotides read TGCAGTGCTAAGTCGATCGGTGGCTACACCTTC.

This clonotype showed up just a few times. The chain carries TRBV6-5 and TRBJ1-4; possible D gene TRBD1, 5 bases. Germline assignment: CDR1 MNHEY and CDR2 SVGAGI. The ends were cut back, 5 bases at V and 8 bases at J, with 15 bases in the middle. The CDR3 is made up of 14 amino acids. CDR3 in DNA: TGTGCCAGCAGTGCTCGGGCGGGGGGAGAAAAACTGTTTTTT. This codes for CASSARAGGEKLFF.

The chain combines TRBV6-5 with TRBJ1-5, with D uncertain. Germline CDR1 reads MNHEY; CDR2 reads SVGAGI. The CDR3 has 14 residues. The V end lost 8 bases, the J end lost 2 bases, and 13 bases lay between the germline ends. The CDR3 DNA is TGTGCCAGCGGGAAAAGTGGGGGCAATCAGCCCCAGCATTTT. Protein sequence: CASGKSGGNQPQHF.

This clonotype was counted many times. Here the CDR3 reads CASSVGGLGGTTEAFF. Here the CDR3 DNA reads TGTGCCAGCAGTGTGGGGGGGCTCGGGGGGACCACTGAAGCTTTCTTT. V and J are TRBV25-1 and TRBJ1-1; weak D call: TRBD1 (6 bases). The CDR3 runs to 16 residues. CDR1 MGHDK and CDR2 SYGVNS come from the germline V gene. Trimming removed 4 bases from V and 4 bases from J, with 19 bases in between.

The sample holds many counts of this clonotype. This sequence joins TRBV29-1 and TRBJ1-5; tentative D call: TRBD1 (6 bases). V dropped 6 bases and J dropped 8 bases, with 17 bases sitting between them. This CDR3 has 13 amino acids. Germline-derived CDR1 and CDR2 are SQVTM and ANQGSEA. The CDR3 region has the DNA TGCAGCGTCAAGGGGGGGGCGCTTGAGCCCCAGCATTTT. Translating gives CSVKGGALEPQHF. Full variable domain (rest looked up from reference TRBV29-1 and TRBJ1-5): SAVISQKPSRDICQRGTSLTIQCQVDSQVTMMFWYRQQPGQSLTLIATANQGSEATYESGFVIDKFPISRPNLTFSTLTVSNMSPEDSSIYLCSVKGGALEPQHFGDGTRLSIL.

In this sample, this clonotype turned up many times. The chain links TRBV5-1 to TRBJ1-4, with D possibly being TRBD1 (5 bases). Germline CDR1 reads SGHRS; CDR2 reads YFSETQ. The CDR3 has 16 amino acids. V dropped 4 bases and J dropped 6 bases, with 19 bases sitting between them. For the CDR3, the DNA is TGCGCCAGCAGCCGTGGCCGGGTAGGGGCGGATGAAAAACTGTTTTTT. Translating it yields CASSRGRVGADEKLFF. Based on the CDR3 plus reference TRBV5-1 and TRBJ1-4, the full variable domain is KAGVTQTPRYLIKTRGQQVTLSCSPISGHRSVSWYQQTPGQGLQFLFEYFSETQRNKGNFPGRFSGRQFSNSRSEMNVSTLELGDSALYLCASSRGRVGADEKLFFGSGTQLSVL.

This clonotype was counted at least ten times. V usage is TRBV5-1 and J usage is TRBJ2-5; no clear D gene. The CDR3 runs to 13 residues. The germline V gene encodes CDR1 SGHRS and CDR2 YFSETQ. Trimming pared 1 base from V and 5 bases from J, leaving 9 bases between. CDR3 in DNA: TGCGCCAGCAGCTTGTTCAGTTCGGAGACCCAGTACTTC. Its translation is CASSLFSSETQYF.

A word on this clonotype: One junction end disagrees with the germline gene, perhaps due to a read error. The CDR3 region has the DNA TGTTCCAGCAGCTTAGAAGGGCTAGGGCTAGCGGGAGTTGGCCAAGAGACCCAGTACTTC. Its protein product is CSSSLEGLGLAGVGQETQYF. J is TRBJ2-5 and V is TRBV7-7; 10 bases fit TRBD2. CDR3 length equals 20 residues. CDR1 SSHAT and CDR2 FNYEAQ come from the germline V gene (reference sequence).

This clonotype was seen more than once but under ten times. The chain is built from TRBV28 and TRBJ2-7, with 7 bases fitting TRBD1. The CDR3 is 16 residues long. With V trimmed by 1 base and J by 2 bases, 8 bases remained unmatched. The germline V gene has CDR1 MDHEN and CDR2 SYDVKM. Here the CDR3 reads CASSLSRGRAAYEQYF. CDR3 DNA: TGTGCCAGCAGTTTATCGAGGGGGCGTGCTGCCTACGAGCAGTACTTC.

V and J are TRBV5-1 and TRBJ2-2; D remains ambiguous. Deletions cut 4 bases from V and 6 bases from J, with 16 bases between. The CDR3 length is 15 residues. Germline CDR1 is SGHRS and CDR2 is YFSETQ. CDR3 residues: CASSPAIGSPGELFF. CDR3 coding DNA: TGCGCCAGCAGCCCCGCTATCGGCTCTCCCGGGGAGCTGTTTTTT. Full variable domain (rest looked up from reference TRBV5-1 and TRBJ2-2): KAGVTQTPRYLIKTRGQQVTLSCSPISGHRSVSWYQQTPGQGLQFLFEYFSETQRNKGNFPGRFSGRQFSNSRSEMNVSTLELGDSALYLCASSPAIGSPGELFFGEGSRLTVL.

V gene TRBV29-1 combines with J gene TRBJ2-5; a weak D match, TRBD2 (5 bases). Germline lookup yields CDR1 SQVTM and CDR2 ANQGSEA. Trimming shortened V by 7 bases and J by 5 bases, and 17 bases separated the two germline ends. This CDR3 comprises 13 residues. The CDR3 spells CSADLSGWETQYF. For the CDR3, the DNA is TGCAGCGCCGATCTAAGCGGATGGGAGACCCAGTACTTC.

The V and J genes are TRBV7-9 and TRBJ2-7, with D possibly TRBD1 on 6 matching bases. Germline CDR1 SEHNR, CDR2 FQNEAQ (reference sequence). The CDR3 runs 14 residues. V lost 5 bases and J lost 5, with 16 bases in between. This chain's CDR3 is CASSPLQKGDEQYF. CDR3 sequence (DNA): TGTGCCAGCAGCCCTTTACAAAAGGGGGACGAGCAGTACTTC.

V is TRBV7-9 and J is TRBJ2-7; no clear D gene. This CDR3 spans 15 amino acids. Trimming stripped 6 bases from V and 3 bases from J, with 18 bases between. From germline, CDR1 is SEHNR and CDR2 FQNEAQ (reference sequence). CDR3 region: CASSSRERTYYEQYF. The CDR3 DNA is TGTGCCAGCAGTTCAAGAGAGCGCACCTACTACGAGCAGTACTTC.

This clonotype was counted many times. This rearrangement joins TRBV20-1 to TRBJ1-1; D may be TRBD1 (6 bases). The length of the CDR3 is 15 residues. Germline CDR1 is DFQATT and CDR2 is SNEGSKA (reference sequence). Trimming cost V 5 bases and J 0 bases, with 16 bases left between them. The CDR3 loop is CSAQRGHQMNTEAFF. For the CDR3, the DNA is TGCAGTGCTCAACGGGGACACCAAATGAACACTGAAGCTTTCTTT.

V is TRBV10-3 and J is TRBJ1-6; D unresolved. Trimming cost V 2 bases and J 9 bases, with 5 bases left between them. The CDR3 runs 12 residues. Germline assignment: CDR1 ENHRY and CDR2 SYGVKD. DNA for the CDR3: TGTGCCATCAGTGAGGTAACTTCACCCCTCCACTTT. Translating gives CAISEVTSPLHF.

This clonotype was detected many times. This chain links TRBV7-9 with TRBJ1-3; D remains unclear. The CDR3 covers 15 residues. Germline V lookup: CDR1 SEHNR, CDR2 FQNEAQ (reference sequence). V dropped 1 base and J dropped 10 bases, with 17 bases sitting between them. The CDR3 sequence is CASSLDREPGVTIYF. The CDR3 coding sequence is TGTGCCAGCAGCTTAGACAGAGAACCTGGGGTGACCATATATTTT.

This clonotype was counted many times. The J gene is TRBJ2-7, the V gene TRBV19, with 7 positions matching TRBD1. The CDR3 totals 18 residues. Germline V gives CDR1 LNHDA, CDR2 SQIVND (reference sequence). V dropped 3 bases and J dropped 0; count of bases not matched to a gene: 14. CDR3 in DNA: TGTGCCAGTAGTATTCTATTCGCCACGACAGGGAGCTCCTACGAGCAGTACTTC. This translates into CASSILFATTGSSYEQYF.

Note on this clonotype: One base away lies a much larger clone, so this may be a sequencing read error. This chain joins TRBV11-2 and TRBJ2-7; the D call may be TRBD1 or TRBD2 (6 bases each). CDR1 and CDR2 (germline): SGHAT, FQNNGV. The CDR3 consists of 16 residues. V was pared by 5 bases and J by 2 bases, with 19 bases between. CDR3 bases: TGTGCCAGCAGCCGCCTAGGGGGGACAACGCCCTACGAGCAGTACTTC. Its protein product is CASSRLGGTTPYEQYF.

V gene TRBV6-2 or TRBV6-3 combines with J gene TRBJ1-1, with D possibly matching TRBD1 (6 bases). The V gene's germline CDR1 is MNHEY and CDR2 SVGEGT. V gave up 6 bases and J gave up 2 bases, with 19 bases separating them. The CDR3 has 16 residues. The CDR3 sequence: CASSLDPGQPNTEAFF. As DNA, the CDR3 is TGTGCCAGCAGCCTAGACCCCGGACAGCCAAACACTGAAGCTTTCTTT.